This paragraph reports one T cell receptor beta chain. Membership in each cohort depended on participant-reported clinical history. This sample stems from a study of blood T cell repertoires in COVID-19. Study context: Samples of COVID-19 (acute and convalescent) were obtained from the United States, Italy and Spain.

CDR3 length: 14 residues. Trimming took off 0 bases at V and 10 bases at J, with 10 bases between the two ends. Germline values: CDR1 MGHRA, CDR2 YSYEKL. Only in-frame clones appear in the TCRdb table, and some are missing; sequencing was by immunoSEQ multiplex PCR. In the table there are 180,000 or so clones, roughly 83% of which are singletons. The TCR was taken from a woman in her fifties or sixties who had recovered from COVID-19. The chain uses TRBV4-1 and TRBJ1-6; D unclear. The sequenced material came from PBMCs or T cells enriched from blood (not recorded which). The CDR3 DNA follows: TGCGCCAGCAGCCAAGAGACAACGCACTCACCCCTCCACTTT. Translating it yields CASSQETTHSPLHF.